Sequencing of this T cell receptor beta chain was carried out in a study of regulatory T cells in long-lasting Graves disease. iRepertoire HTBI primers and Arm-PCR of CDR3 regions built TCR beta libraries. Under the authors' procedure: Sequenced samples collectively carried under 75 TRBV and over 11 TRBJ segments. TCRdb fed the multiplex PCR reads into MiXCR, producing one record per CDR3 protein. V and J calls and clone size were set by TCRdb, not the authors. The table has fewer than 550,000 distinct CDR3 sequences, 20% to 25% seen once. Germline lookup yields CDR1 MNHNS and CDR2 SASEGT. The CDR3 length is 15 residues. The ends lost 4 bases at V and 2 bases at J; junction bases unmatched: 4. As to time point: persistent/refractory GD, antithyroid drugs over 5 years with positive TRAb. Generation of the TCR library employed RNA extracted from PBMCs. The patients included were those that came from an endocrinology department in Xi'an, China. Staff took around 8.6 milliliters of peripheral blood and put it into EDTA tubes.

This clonotype has ten or more counts. What it binds is not known. Study outcomes and limitations: Persistent cases favored TRBV28, TRBJ1-2 and TRBJ2-5.

The chain carries TRBV6-1 and TRBJ2-5; 10 bases line up with TRBD2. This sequence was found in a female donor with Graves disease. Sequenced here: peripheral blood mononuclear cells (PBMCs), sampled when the disease was refractory, from a patient treated with antithyroid drugs. CDR3 protein: CASSVLAGDQETQYF. For the CDR3, the DNA is TGTGCCAGCAGTGTCCTAGCGGGGGATCAAGAGACCCAGTACTTC.